This T cell receptor (beta chain) was recovered during a study of blood T cells in healthy people across ages (dated by TCRdb to 2015 to 2017). Some background on the complete study: In model experiments, roughly one uniquely barcoded TCR beta cDNA molecule per two T cells was captured by template switching. Two additional independent replicas of 1 million unique cDNA reads from the same blood draw were analyzed for two donors (one aged 18 to 30 and one aged 80 or older). To avoid experimental bias, donors of different ages were spread randomly across the sequencing lanes. To track age-related changes in TCR beta repertoire diversity, the study relied on deep sequencing normalized with unique cDNA molecular identifiers. Donors were grouped into four age groups: young (average 16 years), middle-aged (roughly 40), aged (roughly 62) and long-lived (about 89).

Note on this clonotype: The specificity of this receptor is unknown. There are no base qualities to consult, and no much larger clone falls within one base.

The receptor library was made with 5' RACE. The sequencing machine was an Illumina HiSeq 2500. The second PCR ran for about 6 to 12 cycles and used a J-beta primer mix along with a sample-barcoded 5' primer. A unique molecular identifier was introduced onto each TCR beta cDNA molecule by a template-switch 5' adaptor carrying 12 random nucleotides. At least 2.5 million CDR3-containing paired-end reads were obtained from each sample. First-strand cDNA synthesis was performed from all RNA using the Mint cDNA synthesis kit, with priming by a TRBC-specific oligonucleotide. Following uracil-DNA glycosylase treatment, a first 18-cycle PCR with universal primers M1SS and BC2_uni_R was performed on all cDNA. The authors' analysis ran thus. Each sample was normalized by randomly selecting 1 million high-quality reads, each carrying a distinct molecular identifier. Reads sharing molecular identifiers were discarded rather than binned into consensus sequences. CDR3 identification, clonotype clustering and error correction used MiTCR with a Q25 quality threshold and the strictest error-elimination algorithm. A nonparametric unseen species model with Euler transformation was used to estimate lower-bound total TCR beta diversity. TCRdb handled the public reads itself, with Q25 trimming in fastp and clone calling in MiXCR, and kept productive beta chains. For every CDR3 protein sequence, its rows merge into one entry that carries the most common genes and DNA. These V and J calls originate from TCRdb's pipeline instead of the authors' own analysis. The sample profile shows roughly 1.5 million distinct CDR3 sequences; roughly 43% of them were found once. Under 5% of the sample is in the top ten clones.

Between the V and J ends, shortened by 4 bases and 7 bases respectively, the junction contains 14 bases. From its cysteine to its phenylalanine, the CDR3 spans 14 amino acids. The entry retains the CDR3 DNA only, 42 bases that are in frame from base 1. The germline V gene encodes CDR1 ENHRY and CDR2 SYGVKD. The donors were a few dozen Caucasian individuals from Russia, aged about 6 to 95 years, who were systemically healthy. Each donor gave 8 to 10 milliliters of peripheral blood, collected into EDTA-treated Vacutainer tubes. Ficoll-Paque density-gradient centrifugation was used to isolate PBMCs, with at least 6.5 million per sample. Trizol reagent was used to extract total RNA from the PBMCs, yielding at least 5 micrograms per sample. The percentages of naive CD45RAhigh/CD27high T cells were determined by flow cytometry on a PBMC aliquot from every donor. The full study reports these points: Because profiling used bulk unsorted PBMCs, naive and antigen-experienced compartments could not be compared conclusively. A strong correlation was found between observed TCR beta diversity and the percentage of naive T cells measured by flow cytometry. As age increased, observed TCR beta diversity per million T cells dropped in a roughly linear way, and a significant reduction was already evident by age about 36. The long-lived group showed more naive CD4+ T cells, fewer expanded clones and increased TCR diversity than the aged group, suggesting age selection. Because donor CMV infection status was unknown, age-related changes in expanded clonotypes were potentially confounded. Estimates of total diversity based on one million sequenced T cells were considered lower bounds and underestimates.

Source material: blood. This sequence uses TRBV10-3 and TRBJ1-5, and the D gene may be TRBD1, 5 bases matching. The clonotype originates from a woman younger than 35 in good health. The DNA sequence follows: TGTGCCATCAGTGCTACCGAGTGGGGGCAGCCCCAGCATTTT. It translates as CAISATEWGQPQHF.